This T cell receptor (beta chain) originates from a study of a mutant IDH1 vaccine in newly diagnosed glioma. The assay was immunoSEQ multiplex PCR, and TCRdb's table has in-frame clones only and misses some. The data show about 64,000 clones, 84% seen once. About this clone itself: Its specificity is not known.

This CDR3 contains 15 residues. Trimming at V came to 4 bases and at J to 4 bases, leaving 9 bases not matched to a gene. Germline V gene data show CDR1 as SGHAT and CDR2 as FQDESV (reference sequence). Time point reported: week 11, during vaccination. Vaccination comprised doses that each held 300 ug of mutant IDH1 20-mer peptide, plus topical imiquimod. J is TRBJ2-5 and V is TRBV11-1; 7 nucleotides agree with TRBD2. The source is a woman between 45 and 65 years old with glioma. Sequenced material: PBMCs, taken from a glioma patient whose treatment included an IDH1 peptide vaccine. The CDR3 DNA reads as TGTGCCAGCAGCTCGGGAGGCGAGAAAGGAGAGACCCAGTACTTC. It translates to CASSSGGEKGETQYF.